A single sample is the source of the 22 T cell receptor beta chains below, sequenced in a study of spatial heterogeneity in lung cancer. Whole-study findings and limits: Counts of expanded intratumoral alpha and beta TCRs tracked tumor mutation counts.

TCRdb ran MiXCR on the 5' RACE reads and lists one entry per CDR3 protein. Counted here are approximately 18,000 distinct CDR3 sequences, around 6.4% occurring once; the ten biggest clones make up approximately 10%. These receptors' antigens are unknown. The sample's time point: sample taken at primary tumor resection. The specimen comprised lung tumor tissue, sampled at surgery. The origin of the receptors is a female donor with early-stage non-small cell lung cancer.

This clonotype has a count of ten or more. Because the library targeted alpha chains, this beta chain is an off-target read whose size means little. The chain employs TRBV16 and TRBJ2-1; 12 nucleotides agree with TRBD2. V lost 4 bases, J lost 5 bases, and 3 bases stayed unmatched. Germline V CDR1 and CDR2: KGHSY, FQNENV. The CDR3 length is 15 residues. The CDR3 DNA follows: TGTGCCAGCAGCCGACTAGCGGGAGTAAACAATGAGCAGTTCTTC. Its translation is CASSRLAGVNNEQFF.

By its share, this clonotype is medium-sized. For a library built for alpha chains, this beta chain is a stray read; little rests on its size. V is TRBV10-3 and J is TRBJ2-2; no clear D gene. This CDR3 spans 15 amino acids. Germline loops: CDR1 ENHRY, CDR2 SYGVKD. Trimming took off 0 bases at V and 1 base at J, with 6 bases between the two ends. The CDR3 nucleotides read TGTGCCATCAGTGAGTCGTCGAAGAACACCGGGGAGCTGTTTTTT. It codes for CAISESSKNTGELFF.

This clonotype was counted only a few times. The library was built for alpha chains, so this beta chain is an off-target read and its size means little. The chain employs TRBV3-1 and TRBJ2-7; TRBD2 agrees at 9 bases. This CDR3 has 14 residues. Germline CDR1 is LGHDT and CDR2 is YNNKEL (reference sequence). The V and J ends lost 3 bases and 6 bases, in that order; junction bases with no gene match: 6. In nucleotides, the CDR3 is TGTGCCAGCAGCCAGCGCGGGAGGGCTTTCGAGCAGTACTTC. Translation: CASSQRGRAFEQYF.

This clonotype was observed a handful of times. This beta chain is off target for a library built for alpha chains, so its abundance means little. The chain recombines TRBV4-1 with TRBJ2-7, with TRBD2 matching over 12 bases. Looked up from germline, CDR1 is MGHRA and CDR2 is YSYEKL. CDR3 length equals 15 residues. Trimming cost V 1 base and J 5 bases; bases outside gene matches: 3. The CDR3 nucleotides are TGCGCCAGCAGCCAAGTTGGACTAGCGGGAAACGAGCAGTACTTC. Translation gives CASSQVGLAGNEQYF.

This clonotype was seen more than once but under ten times. Since it is a stray read in a library aimed at alpha chains, this beta chain has a size that is not meaningful. The V call is TRBV12-3 or TRBV12-4, the J call TRBJ1-1, with D perhaps matching TRBD1 (5 bases). The CDR3 has 14 amino acids. Deletions cut 5 bases from V and 5 bases from J, with 15 bases between. Here the CDR3 reads CASSPTGGGTEAFF. CDR3 DNA: TGTGCCAGCAGTCCTACAGGTGGGGGGACTGAAGCTTTCTTT.

By share, this clonotype counts as medium-sized. For a library built for alpha chains, this beta chain is a stray read; little rests on its size. The rearrangement uses TRBV15 and TRBJ2-5, with a weak D call TRBD1 (6 bases). The CDR3 sequence is 13 residues long. The germline CDR1 and CDR2 sequences are LNHNV and YYDKDF (reference sequence). Trimming left V 7 bases short and J 3 bases short, with 12 bases between. Here the CDR3 reads CATNQGFEETQYF. The CDR3 nucleotides are TGTGCCACCAACCAGGGGTTTGAAGAGACCCAGTACTTC.

This clonotype showed up many times. Little can be read into the size of this beta chain, an off-target read in a library designed for alpha chains. The chain uses TRBV7-9 and TRBJ2-5; D is ambiguous. This CDR3 is built from 14 residues. V lost 2 bases to trimming and J lost 5 bases, with 12 bases between them. CDR1 SEHNR and CDR2 FQNEAQ come from the germline V gene (reference sequence). CDR3 amino acids: CASSLTAPRETQYF. The CDR3 DNA sequence: TGTGCCAGCAGCTTAACGGCCCCACGGGAGACCCAGTACTTC.

Many counts were recorded for this clonotype. Being off target in a library aimed at alpha chains, this beta chain has a size of little meaning. The genes are TRBV2 and TRBJ2-7; 12 bases map to TRBD2. J lost 3 bases, V lost 5 bases, and 5 bases had no gene match. This CDR3 spans 15 amino acids. Germline CDR1 is SNHLY and CDR2 is FYNNEI. The CDR3 region has the DNA TGTGCCAGCAGTTCCGGGACTAGCGGGTTCTACGAGCAGTACTTC. Residues: CASSSGTSGFYEQYF.

This clonotype was counted at least ten times. This beta chain appears as a stray read in a library generated for alpha chains; its size is not informative. V usage is TRBV10-3 and J usage is TRBJ1-6; TRBD1 matches at 9 bases. Per germline, CDR1 ENHRY and CDR2 SYGVKD. This CDR3 spans 20 amino acids. V lost 4 bases and J lost 0; bases outside the gene matches: 13. DNA for the CDR3: TGTGCCATCAGTGCCGGGACAGGGCGGCCGGGCGGCTCCTATAATTCACCCCTCCACTTT. It specifies CAISAGTGRPGGSYNSPLHF.

This clonotype was picked up many times. Because this beta chain is a stray read in a library intended to capture alpha chains, its abundance should not be given much weight. The chain carries TRBV3-1 and TRBJ2-7, with no clear D. Trimming cost V 1 base and J 5 bases, with 6 bases left between them. The CDR3 runs to 12 residues. From germline, CDR1 is LGHDT and CDR2 YNNKEL (reference sequence). DNA for the CDR3: TGTGCCAGCAGCCAAGCCAGCAACGAGCAGTACTTC. The encoded protein is CASSQASNEQYF.

The sample holds a few counts of this clonotype. Since the library was made to target alpha chains, this beta chain is a stray read and its abundance is not meaningful. This chain connects TRBV6-6 to TRBJ2-5; D uncertain. Germline V gene data show CDR1 as MNHNY and CDR2 as SVGAGI (reference sequence). Trimming pared 7 bases from V and 1 base from J, leaving 13 bases between. The CDR3 spans 14 residues. In DNA form, the CDR3 reads TGTGCCAGCACCTACCCCCGGGCCCAAGAGACCCAGTACTTC. Translated, it gives CASTYPRAQETQYF.

About this clonotype: For a library built for alpha chains, this beta chain is a stray read; little rests on its size. The chain joins TRBV7-9 to TRBJ2-3; 10 nucleotides agree with TRBD2. Trimming cost V 3 bases and J 3 bases; bases outside gene matches: 12. Per germline, CDR1 SEHNR and CDR2 FQNEAQ (reference sequence). This CDR3 is 18 amino acids long. The CDR3 region has the DNA TGTGCCAGCAGCTTTGATTCTTTAGCGGGAGGTAGAACAGATACGCAGTATTTT. Residues: CASSFDSLAGGRTDTQYF.

This clonotype was recorded many times. Because the library targeted alpha chains, this beta chain is an off-target read whose size means little. The chain is built from TRBV24-1 and TRBJ1-5, with D unclear. The CDR3 consists of 13 residues. The V end lost 2 bases, the J end lost 3 bases, and 4 bases lay between the germline ends. CDR1 KGHDR and CDR2 SFDVKD come from the germline V gene. The CDR3 DNA reads as TGTGCCACCAGTGATTCGAACAATCAGCCCCAGCATTTT. It yields the protein CATSDSNNQPQHF.

Many counts were recorded for this clonotype. For a library built for alpha chains, this beta chain is a stray read; little rests on its size. V usage is TRBV5-1 and J usage is TRBJ1-6; D perhaps matches TRBD1 (5 bases). Germline V gives CDR1 SGHRS, CDR2 YFSETQ. Trimming cost V 3 bases and J 9 bases, with 10 bases left between them. The CDR3 extends over 13 amino acids. CDR3 bases: TGCGCCAGCAGCTCCAGGGAGGCTTCACCCCTCCACTTT. Protein product: CASSSREASPLHF.

Concerning this clonotype: The library was prepared for alpha chains; this beta chain is a stray read, so its frequency means little. This sequence joins TRBV19 and TRBJ2-2, with 12 bases fitting TRBD1. The CDR3 sequence is 19 residues long. Per the germline V gene, CDR1 is LNHDA and CDR2 is SQIVND (reference sequence). Trimming at V came to 7 bases and at J to 2 bases, leaving 14 bases not matched to a gene. CDR3 in DNA: TGTGCCAGTAATCCAGCTCCCCCCGGGACAGGGGGCAACACCGGGGAGCTGTTTTTT. Translated, it gives CASNPAPPGTGGNTGELFF.

This clonotype was detected only a few times. The size of this beta chain means little, since it is a stray read in a library made for alpha chains. The V gene is TRBV10-3, the J gene TRBJ2-2; 7 bases agree with TRBD1. The V gene end was trimmed by 6 bases and the J gene end by 4 bases; junction bases not matched to a gene: 8. Per the germline V gene, CDR1 is ENHRY and CDR2 is SYGVKD. The CDR3 totals 15 residues. The chain's CDR3 is CAISLRQGSTGELFF. Written as DNA, the CDR3 is TGTGCCATCAGCCTAAGACAGGGAAGCACCGGGGAGCTGTTTTTT.

Concerning this clonotype itself: The size of this beta chain means little, since it is a stray read in a library made for alpha chains. The chain links TRBV4-1 to TRBJ2-1; the match to TRBD2 covers 15 bases. Losses at the gene ends were 1 base for V and 2 bases for J; bases not matched to a gene: 0. This CDR3 is built from 17 residues. Germline V gene sequence: CDR1 MGHRA, CDR2 YSYEKL. The CDR3 DNA is TGCGCCAGCAGCCAAGGGACTAGCGGGAGGGCCTACAATGAGCAGTTCTTC. Its translation: CASSQGTSGRAYNEQFF.

In its sample, this clonotype was seen many times. The library was prepared for alpha chains; this beta chain is a stray read, so its frequency means little. In nucleotides, the CDR3 is TGTGCCAGCAGCTTGTTAGGACAGGGATACGAGCAGTACTTC. Protein: CASSLLGQGYEQYF. The rearrangement joins TRBV5-6 to TRBJ2-7; TRBD1 matches at 8 bases. This CDR3 has 14 amino acids. CDR1 and CDR2 from the germline V gene are SGHDT and YYEEEE. V shed 1 base, J shed 4 bases, and the junction held 4 bases outside the gene matches.

In this sample, this clonotype turned up many times. This beta chain appears as a stray read in a library generated for alpha chains; its size is not informative. V gene TRBV10-3 combines with J gene TRBJ2-6; 7 bases map to TRBD1. The CDR3 is 15 residues long. V was clipped by 6 bases and J by 1 base; unmatched bases: 3. Per germline, CDR1 ENHRY and CDR2 SYGVKD. CDR3 in DNA: TGTGCCATCAGCGGGACAGTTTCTGGGGCCAACGTCCTGACTTTC. It encodes CAISGTVSGANVLTF.

Details on this clonotype: For a library built for alpha chains, this beta chain is a stray read; little rests on its size. The rearrangement uses TRBV11-1 and TRBJ2-7, with 7 bases matching TRBD1. CDR1 and CDR2 (germline): SGHAT, FQDESV (reference sequence). After removal of 4 bases from V and 5 bases from J, the junction contained 5 bases not matched to a gene. The CDR3 has 13 amino acids. The CDR3 sequence: CASSSRGQNEQYF. The CDR3 region has the DNA TGTGCCAGCAGCTCGAGGGGACAGAACGAGCAGTACTTC.

This clonotype was seen repeatedly, ten times or more. For a library built for alpha chains, this beta chain is a stray read; little rests on its size. The gene calls are TRBV5-1 and TRBJ2-7; unclear D gene. The germline CDR1 and CDR2 sequences are SGHRS and YFSETQ. V was clipped by 4 bases and J by 0 bases, with 14 bases between them. The CDR3 covers 15 residues. Here the CDR3 DNA reads TGCGCCAGCAGCGCCTCTGGTCTCCGCTCCTACGAGCAGTACTTC. It codes for CASSASGLRSYEQYF.

This clonotype was seen many times. Because the library targeted alpha chains, this beta chain is an off-target read whose size means little. The V gene is TRBV7-2, the J gene TRBJ2-5; 8 nucleotides align to TRBD1. The germline gives CDR1 SGHTA, CDR2 FQGNSA. V shed 5 bases, J shed 3 bases, and the junction held 14 bases outside the gene matches. The CDR3 runs 17 residues. The CDR3 reads CASSTPISGGWEETQYF. As DNA, the CDR3 is TGTGCCAGCAGCACACCCATCTCAGGGGGCTGGGAAGAGACCCAGTACTTC.